Listed here are 17 T cell receptor beta chains from one sample, sequenced in a study of cytomegalovirus exposure and HLA in healthy donors. The PCR was carried out with 60 Vbeta primers and 13 Jbeta primers. Generated by immunoSEQ multiplex PCR, the TCRdb table keeps only in-frame clones and is missing some. The data contain approximately 100,000 clones, about four fifths of them singletons. The sample taken for sequencing was PBMCs. These receptors were taken from a woman aged 40 to 50 in good health and CMV-seronegative.

The V and J genes are TRBV7-3 and TRBJ2-5, with 11 bases lining up with TRBD2. Germline loops: CDR1 SGHTA, CDR2 FQGTGA. V trimming: 3 bases; J trimming: 5 bases; junction bases outside the gene matches: 2. CDR3 length: 14 amino acids. The CDR3 DNA is TGTGCCAGCAGCTTTATAGCGGGAGGGGAGACCCAGTACTTC. Its protein product is CASSFIAGGETQYF.

This clone was seen only once. This chain connects TRBV4-2 to TRBJ2-7; no clear D. This CDR3 spans 15 amino acids. Germline CDR1 and CDR2: LGHNA and YNFKEQ. Trimming removed 0 bases at V and 3 bases at J, with 12 bases between. The CDR3 is CASSQEGQNIYEQYF. CDR3 DNA sequence: TGTGCCAGCAGCCAAGAGGGCCAGAACATCTACGAGCAGTACTTC.

V gene TRBV6-5 combines with J gene TRBJ1-2; a possible D gene is TRBD1 (6 bases). Germline CDR1 and CDR2: MNHEY and SVGAGI. V lost 8 bases to trimming and J lost 3 bases, with 10 bases between them. The CDR3 covers 12 residues. The CDR3 bases are TGTGCCAGCCCAGGGGTGTACTATGGCTACACCTTC. It translates to CASPGVYYGYTF.

CDR3 DNA sequence: TGTGCCAGTAGTATAGACAGGGGAAACTACGAGCAGTACTTC. It is translated as CASSIDRGNYEQYF. The chain has TRBV19 and TRBJ2-7; D perhaps matches TRBD1 (6 bases). Germline V gene data show CDR1 as LNHDA and CDR2 as SQIVND (reference sequence). Trimming left V 0 bases short and J 3 bases short, with 9 bases between. The CDR3 has 14 amino acids. Full variable domain (remainder filled in from reference TRBV19 and TRBJ2-7): DGGITQSPKYLFRKEGQNVTLSCEQNLNHDAMYWYRQDPGQGLRLIYYSQIVNDFQKGDIAEGYSVSREKKESFPLTVTSAQKNPTAFYLCASSIDRGNYEQYFGPGTRLTVT.

The rearrangement links TRBV2 to TRBJ2-5; tentatively, D is TRBD1 (5 bases). The CDR3 sequence is 13 residues long. The V and J ends lost 6 bases and 5 bases respectively, with 13 bases between them. Germline V gene lookup returns CDR1 SNHLY and CDR2 FYNNEI. CDR3 nucleotides: TGTGCCAGCAGCCAGCCCCCAGGGGAGACCCAGTACTTC. It is translated as CASSQPPGETQYF.

The chain employs TRBV30 and TRBJ1-5, with D perhaps matching TRBD1 (6 bases). Germline-derived CDR1 and CDR2 are GTSNPN and SVGIG (reference sequence). The CDR3 runs 13 residues. Trimming left V 5 bases short and J 0 bases short, with 8 bases between. CDR3 residues: CAWGQTSNQPQHF. DNA for the CDR3: TGTGCCTGGGGACAGACTAGCAATCAGCCCCAGCATTTT.

The rearrangement uses TRBV7-9 and TRBJ2-5; 9 bases fit TRBD2. The J call may be in error: the DNA end matches TRBJ2-7 better. Germline-derived CDR1 and CDR2 are SEHNR and FQNEAQ (reference sequence). The CDR3 has 15 amino acids. The CDR3 loop reads CASSLGAGGVYEQYF. Here the CDR3 DNA reads TGTGCCAGCAGCTTAGGAGCGGGAGGTGTGTACGAGCAGTACTTC.

V and J are TRBV9 and TRBJ1-6, with TRBD1 matching 7 bases. This CDR3 contains 13 residues. Germline trimming cut 3 bases from V and 7 bases from J; bases unmatched to any gene: 1. Germline CDR1 and CDR2: SGDLS and YYNGEE. The CDR3 coding sequence is TGTGCCAGCAGCGCGACAGGGAATTCACCCCTCCACTTT. It encodes CASSATGNSPLHF.

The chain is built from TRBV6-1 and TRBJ1-2; D may be TRBD1 (5 bases). CDR1 and CDR2 (germline): MNHNS, SASEGT. This CDR3 spans 14 amino acids. Deletions cut 5 bases from V and 4 bases from J, with 14 bases between. CDR3 residues: CASSSRDSLYGYTF. The CDR3, as DNA: TGTGCCAGCAGTTCTAGAGACAGTCTCTATGGCTACACCTTC.

The chain recombines TRBV19 with TRBJ2-2, with a weak D call TRBD1 (6 bases). The germline V gene encodes CDR1 LNHDA and CDR2 SQIVND (reference sequence). The V and J ends lost 4 bases and 4 bases respectively, with 10 bases between them. The CDR3 extends over 14 amino acids. CDR3 DNA sequence: TGTGCCAGTAGTACTACAGGGCCCACCGGGGAGCTGTTTTTT. It encodes CASSTTGPTGELFF.

The chain carries TRBV7-8 and TRBJ2-5; tentative D call: TRBD1 (6 bases). CDR1 and CDR2 (germline): SGHVS, FQNEAQ. V lost 7 bases and J lost 4, with 13 bases in between. This CDR3 contains 13 residues. The CDR3 region is CASKTGMAETQYF. The CDR3 bases are TGTGCCAGCAAAACAGGGATGGCAGAGACCCAGTACTTC.

This chain links TRBV27 with TRBJ2-7; D unresolved. The CDR3 runs 12 residues. CDR1 and CDR2 (germline): MNHEY, SMNVEV (reference sequence). Between the trimmed V and J ends, which lost 5 bases and 0 bases, there was a span of 5 bases. This CDR3 reads CASSTNSYEQYF. The CDR3 nucleotides read TGTGCCAGCAGTACAAACTCCTACGAGCAGTACTTC.

This clone has only a few counts. The chain combines TRBV4-2 with TRBJ2-3, with D perhaps TRBD2 (5 bases). The V gene's germline CDR1 is LGHNA and CDR2 YNFKEQ. V was cut by 1 base and J by 5 bases, with 16 bases left in between. The CDR3 sequence is 16 residues long. The CDR3 is CASSQVRTYGRDTQYF. CDR3 DNA sequence: TGTGCCAGCAGCCAAGTCAGGACTTACGGGCGAGATACGCAGTATTTT.

J is TRBJ2-5 and V is TRBV2; unclear D gene. Trimming took off 0 bases at V and 0 bases at J, with 8 bases between the two ends. Germline assignment: CDR1 SNHLY and CDR2 FYNNEI. The length of the CDR3 is 15 residues. The CDR3 bases are TGTGCCAGCAGTGAAGCCGACTCGTACCAAGAGACCCAGTACTTC. It is translated as CASSEADSYQETQYF.

The chain joins TRBV5-1 to TRBJ2-2, with 7 bases fitting TRBD2. V lost 0 bases and J lost 3; bases outside the gene matches: 11. The CDR3 runs 18 residues. Germline V gene lookup returns CDR1 SGHRS and CDR2 YFSETQ. The CDR3 loop reads CASSLELYSGGDTGELFF. The CDR3, as DNA: TGCGCCAGCAGCTTGGAGCTATATTCGGGGGGAGACACCGGGGAGCTGTTTTTT.

This chain joins TRBV11-1 and TRBJ1-4; D not resolved. V gave up 5 bases and J gave up 0 bases, with 10 bases separating them. The CDR3 sequence is 15 residues long. The germline V gene has CDR1 SGHAT and CDR2 FQDESV (reference sequence). CDR3 in amino acids: CASSVKIATNEKLFF. CDR3 bases: TGTGCCAGCAGCGTAAAGATAGCAACTAATGAAAAACTGTTTTTT. Filled out from reference TRBV11-1 and TRBJ1-4, the complete variable domain reads EAEVAQSPRYKITEKSQAVAFWCDPISGHATLYWYRQILGQGPELLVQFQDESVVDDSQLPKDRFSAERLKGVDSTLKIQPAELGDSAMYLCASSVKIATNEKLFFGSGTQLSVL.

A word on this clone: At one boundary the junction diverges from the germline segment, which might be a read error. The chain is built from TRBV7-9 and TRBJ2-7; D may be TRBD1 (5 bases). This CDR3 has 15 amino acids. The germline gives CDR1 SEHNR, CDR2 FQNEAQ (reference sequence). CDR3 coding DNA: TGTTCCAGCAGCTCCAGGACACGACGCTCCTACGAGCAGTACTTC. This codes for CSSSSRTRRSYEQYF.